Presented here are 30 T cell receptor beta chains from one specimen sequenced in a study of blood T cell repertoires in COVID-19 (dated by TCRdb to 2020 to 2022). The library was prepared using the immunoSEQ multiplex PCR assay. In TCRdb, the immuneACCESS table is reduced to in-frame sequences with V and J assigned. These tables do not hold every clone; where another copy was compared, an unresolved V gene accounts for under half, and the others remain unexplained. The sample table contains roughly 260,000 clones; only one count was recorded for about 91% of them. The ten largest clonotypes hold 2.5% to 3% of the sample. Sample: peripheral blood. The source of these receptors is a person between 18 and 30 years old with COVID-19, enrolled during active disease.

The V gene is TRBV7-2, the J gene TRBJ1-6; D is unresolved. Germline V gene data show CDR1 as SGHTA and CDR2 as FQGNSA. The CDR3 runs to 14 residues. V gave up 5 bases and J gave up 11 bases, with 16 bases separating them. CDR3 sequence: CASSPTRTPAPLHF. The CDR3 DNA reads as TGTGCCAGCAGCCCCACTAGGACCCCGGCACCCCTCCACTTT.

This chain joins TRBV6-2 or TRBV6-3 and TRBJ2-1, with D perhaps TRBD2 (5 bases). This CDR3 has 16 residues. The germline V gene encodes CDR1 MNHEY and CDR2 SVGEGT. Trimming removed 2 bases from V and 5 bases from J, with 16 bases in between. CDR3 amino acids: CASSYGGTYTHNEQFF. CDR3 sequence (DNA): TGTGCCAGCAGTTACGGAGGCACTTATACCCACAATGAGCAGTTCTTC.

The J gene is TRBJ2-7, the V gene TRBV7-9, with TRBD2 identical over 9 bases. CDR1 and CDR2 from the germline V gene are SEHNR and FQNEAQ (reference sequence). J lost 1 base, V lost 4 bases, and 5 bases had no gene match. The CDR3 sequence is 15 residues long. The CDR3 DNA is TGTGCCAGCAGCTCCCCCGCGGGGGGGTCCTACGAGCAGTACTTC. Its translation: CASSSPAGGSYEQYF.

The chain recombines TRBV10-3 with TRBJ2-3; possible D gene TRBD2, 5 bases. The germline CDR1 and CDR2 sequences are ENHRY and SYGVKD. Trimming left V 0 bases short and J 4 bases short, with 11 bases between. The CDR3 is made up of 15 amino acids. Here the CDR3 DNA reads TGTGCCATCAGTGAGTCTCTAGCTTCGCCAGATACGCAGTATTTT. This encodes CAISESLASPDTQYF.

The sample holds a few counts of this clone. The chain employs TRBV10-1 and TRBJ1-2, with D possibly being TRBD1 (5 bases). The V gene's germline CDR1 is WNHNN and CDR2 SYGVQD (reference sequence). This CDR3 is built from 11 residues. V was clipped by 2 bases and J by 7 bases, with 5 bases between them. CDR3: CASSERGGYTF. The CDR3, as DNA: TGCGCCAGCAGTGAGAGGGGTGGCTACACCTTC.

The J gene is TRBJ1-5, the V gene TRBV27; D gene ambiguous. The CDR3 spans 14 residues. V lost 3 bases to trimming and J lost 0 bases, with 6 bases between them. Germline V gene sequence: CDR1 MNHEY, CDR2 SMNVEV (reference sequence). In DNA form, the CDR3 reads TGTGCCAGCAGTTTTGCAGGTAGCAATCAGCCCCAGCATTTT. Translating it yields CASSFAGSNQPQHF.

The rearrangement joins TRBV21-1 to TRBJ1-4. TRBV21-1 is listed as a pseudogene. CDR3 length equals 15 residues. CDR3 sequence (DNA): TGTGCCAGCAGCAAACTGAACTGCTATAATGAAAAACTGTTTTTT. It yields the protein CASSKLNCYNEKLFF.

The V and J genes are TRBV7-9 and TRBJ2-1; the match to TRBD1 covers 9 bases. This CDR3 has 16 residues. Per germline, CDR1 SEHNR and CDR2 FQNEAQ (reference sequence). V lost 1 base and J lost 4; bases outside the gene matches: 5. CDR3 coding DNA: TGTGCCAGCAGCTTAGGGCGGGACAGGGTTTACAATGAGCAGTTCTTC. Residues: CASSLGRDRVYNEQFF.

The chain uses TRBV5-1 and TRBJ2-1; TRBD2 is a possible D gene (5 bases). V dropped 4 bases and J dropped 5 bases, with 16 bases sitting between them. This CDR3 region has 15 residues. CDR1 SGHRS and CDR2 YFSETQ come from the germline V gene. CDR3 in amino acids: CASSRSGPTNNEQFF. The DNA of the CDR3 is TGCGCCAGCAGCCGGAGCGGCCCCACCAACAATGAGCAGTTCTTC. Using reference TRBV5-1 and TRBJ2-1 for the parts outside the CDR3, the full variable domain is KAGVTQTPRYLIKTRGQQVTLSCSPISGHRSVSWYQQTPGQGLQFLFEYFSETQRNKGNFPGRFSGRQFSNSRSEMNVSTLELGDSALYLCASSRSGPTNNEQFFGPGTRLTVL.

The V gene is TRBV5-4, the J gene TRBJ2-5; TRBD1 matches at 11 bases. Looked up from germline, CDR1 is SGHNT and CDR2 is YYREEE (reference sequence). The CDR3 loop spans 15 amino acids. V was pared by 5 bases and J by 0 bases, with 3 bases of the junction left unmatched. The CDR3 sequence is CASRTDRGHQETQYF. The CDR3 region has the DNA TGTGCCAGCAGGACGGACAGGGGGCACCAAGAGACCCAGTACTTC.

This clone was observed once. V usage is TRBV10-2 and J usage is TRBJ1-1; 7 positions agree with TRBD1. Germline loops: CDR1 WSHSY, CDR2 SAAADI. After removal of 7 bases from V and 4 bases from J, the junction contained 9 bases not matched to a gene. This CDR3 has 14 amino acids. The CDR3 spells CASTRLQGSTEAFF. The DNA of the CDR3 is TGCGCCAGCACCAGATTACAGGGGAGCACTGAAGCTTTCTTT.

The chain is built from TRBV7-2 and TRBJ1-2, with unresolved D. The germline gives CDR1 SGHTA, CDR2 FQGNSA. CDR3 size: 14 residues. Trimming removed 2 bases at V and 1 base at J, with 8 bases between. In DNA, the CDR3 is TGTGCCAGCAGCTTAAGCGGGGTTAACTATGGCTACACCTTC. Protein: CASSLSGVNYGYTF.

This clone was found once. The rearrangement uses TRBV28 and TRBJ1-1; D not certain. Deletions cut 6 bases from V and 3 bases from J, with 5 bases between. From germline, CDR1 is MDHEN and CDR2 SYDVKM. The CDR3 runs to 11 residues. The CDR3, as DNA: TGTGCCAGCAGGGCTTACACTGAAGCTTTCTTT. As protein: CASRAYTEAFF.

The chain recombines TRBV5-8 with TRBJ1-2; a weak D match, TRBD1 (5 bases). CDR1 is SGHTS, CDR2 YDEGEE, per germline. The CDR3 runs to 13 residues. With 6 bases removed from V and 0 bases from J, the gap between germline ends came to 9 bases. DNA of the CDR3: TGTGCCAGCACCAGACAGACTAACTATGGCTACACCTTC. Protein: CASTRQTNYGYTF.

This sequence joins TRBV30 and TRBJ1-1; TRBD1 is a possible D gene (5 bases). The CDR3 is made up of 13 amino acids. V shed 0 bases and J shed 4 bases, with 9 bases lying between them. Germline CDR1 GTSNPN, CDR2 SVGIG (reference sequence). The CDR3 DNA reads TGTGCCTGGAGTGTATTGGGGGGCACTGAAGCTTTCTTT. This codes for CAWSVLGGTEAFF.

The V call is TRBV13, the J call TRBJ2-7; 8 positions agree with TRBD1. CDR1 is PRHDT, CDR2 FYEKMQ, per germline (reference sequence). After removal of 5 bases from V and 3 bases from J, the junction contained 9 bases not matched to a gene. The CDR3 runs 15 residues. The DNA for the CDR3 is TGTGCCAGCAGCCAGCGGACAGGGAGCCGCTACGAGCAGTACTTC. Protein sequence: CASSQRTGSRYEQYF.

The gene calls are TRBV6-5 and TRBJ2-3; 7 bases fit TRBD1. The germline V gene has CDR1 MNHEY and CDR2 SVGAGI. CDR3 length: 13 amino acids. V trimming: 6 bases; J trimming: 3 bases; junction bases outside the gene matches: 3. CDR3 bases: TGTGCCAGCAGGATGGACAGGACAGATACGCAGTATTTT. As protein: CASRMDRTDTQYF.

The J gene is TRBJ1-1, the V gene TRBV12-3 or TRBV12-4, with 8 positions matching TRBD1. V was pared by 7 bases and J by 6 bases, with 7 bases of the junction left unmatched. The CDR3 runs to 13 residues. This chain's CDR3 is CASTPNRGSEAFF. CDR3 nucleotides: TGTGCCAGCACCCCTAACAGGGGGTCTGAAGCTTTCTTT.

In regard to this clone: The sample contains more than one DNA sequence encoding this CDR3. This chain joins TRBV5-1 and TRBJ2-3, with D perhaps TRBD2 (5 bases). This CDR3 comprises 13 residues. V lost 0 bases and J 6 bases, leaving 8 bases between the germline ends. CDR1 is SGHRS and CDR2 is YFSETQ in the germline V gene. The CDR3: CASSLEAADTQYF. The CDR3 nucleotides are TGCGCCAGCAGCTTGGAAGCGGCGGATACGCAGTATTTT.

The CDR3 is CASSLGGTGTQETQYF. CDR3 coding DNA: TGTGCCAGCAGCTTGGGAGGGACAGGGACCCAAGAGACCCAGTACTTC. V usage is TRBV7-9 and J usage is TRBJ2-5; 9 bases line up with TRBD1. Per the germline V gene, CDR1 is SEHNR and CDR2 is FQNEAQ (reference sequence). The CDR3 length is 16 residues. J was trimmed by 1 base and V by 3 bases; bases with no gene match: 6.

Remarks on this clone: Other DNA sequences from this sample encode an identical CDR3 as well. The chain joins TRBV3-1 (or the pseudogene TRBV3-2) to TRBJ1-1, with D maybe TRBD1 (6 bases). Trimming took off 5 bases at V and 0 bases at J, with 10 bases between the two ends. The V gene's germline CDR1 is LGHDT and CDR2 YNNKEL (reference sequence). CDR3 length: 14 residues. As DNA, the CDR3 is TGTGCCAGCAGCTACAGGGCCATGAACACTGAAGCTTTCTTT. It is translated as CASSYRAMNTEAFF.

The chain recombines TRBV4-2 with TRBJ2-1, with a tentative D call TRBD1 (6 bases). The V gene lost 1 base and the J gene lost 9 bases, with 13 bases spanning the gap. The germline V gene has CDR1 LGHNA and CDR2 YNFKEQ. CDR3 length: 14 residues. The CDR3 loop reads CASSQANRAGEQFF. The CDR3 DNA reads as TGTGCCAGCAGCCAAGCAAACAGGGCGGGTGAGCAGTTCTTC.

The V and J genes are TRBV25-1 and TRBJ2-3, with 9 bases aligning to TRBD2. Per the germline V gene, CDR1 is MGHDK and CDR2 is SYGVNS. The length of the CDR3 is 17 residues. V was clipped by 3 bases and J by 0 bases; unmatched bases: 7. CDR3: CASSERLAGPSTDTQYF. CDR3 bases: TGTGCCAGCAGTGAGCGGCTAGCGGGACCCAGCACAGATACGCAGTATTTT. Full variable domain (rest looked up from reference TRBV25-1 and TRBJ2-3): EADIYQTPRYLVIGTGKKITLECSQTMGHDKMYWYQQDPGMELHLIHYSYGVNSTEKGDLSSESTVSRIRTEHFPLTLESARPSHTSQYLCASSERLAGPSTDTQYFGPGTRLTVL.

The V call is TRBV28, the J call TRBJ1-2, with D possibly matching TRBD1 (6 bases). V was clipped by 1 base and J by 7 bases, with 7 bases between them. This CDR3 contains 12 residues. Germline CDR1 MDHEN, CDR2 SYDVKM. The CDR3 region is CASSLSGAGYTF. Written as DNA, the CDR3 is TGTGCCAGCAGTTTATCAGGGGCTGGCTACACCTTC.

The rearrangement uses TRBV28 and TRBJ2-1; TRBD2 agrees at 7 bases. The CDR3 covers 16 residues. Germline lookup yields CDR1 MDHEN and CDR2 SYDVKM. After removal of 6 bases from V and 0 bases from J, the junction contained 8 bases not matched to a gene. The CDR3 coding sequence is TGTGCCAGCAGGGCTTGGGGCGGGAGCTCCTACAATGAGCAGTTCTTC. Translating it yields CASRAWGGSSYNEQFF.

For the CDR3, the DNA is TGTGCCAGCACCGAATGGGGAGAGGACTATGGCTACACCTTC. Translated: CASTEWGEDYGYTF. The chain employs TRBV6-5 and TRBJ1-2; no clear D. The CDR3 totals 14 residues. The germline V and J ends were trimmed by 7 bases and 3 bases, with 15 bases remaining between them. Germline CDR1 is MNHEY and CDR2 is SVGAGI.

The CDR3 reads CASSMGQGSYEQYF. The CDR3 DNA is TGTGCCAGTAGTATGGGACAGGGTTCCTACGAGCAGTACTTC. V usage is TRBV19 and J usage is TRBJ2-7; TRBD1 agrees at 9 bases. Trimming at V came to 3 bases and at J to 1 base, leaving 1 base not matched to a gene. From germline, CDR1 is LNHDA and CDR2 SQIVND (reference sequence). CDR3 size: 14 residues.

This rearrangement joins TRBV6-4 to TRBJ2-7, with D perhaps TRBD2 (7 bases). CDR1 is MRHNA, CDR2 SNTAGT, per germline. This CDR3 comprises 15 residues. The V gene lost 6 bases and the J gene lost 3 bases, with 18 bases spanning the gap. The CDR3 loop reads CASSPTGGGGYEQYF. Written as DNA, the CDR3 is TGTGCCAGCAGCCCCACGGGGGGAGGGGGCTACGAGCAGTACTTC.

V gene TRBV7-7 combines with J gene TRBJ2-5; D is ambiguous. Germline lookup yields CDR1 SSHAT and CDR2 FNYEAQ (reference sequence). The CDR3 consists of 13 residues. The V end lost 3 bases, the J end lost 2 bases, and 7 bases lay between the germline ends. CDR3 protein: CASSFQIQETQYF. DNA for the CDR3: TGTGCCAGCAGCTTTCAGATACAAGAGACCCAGTACTTC.

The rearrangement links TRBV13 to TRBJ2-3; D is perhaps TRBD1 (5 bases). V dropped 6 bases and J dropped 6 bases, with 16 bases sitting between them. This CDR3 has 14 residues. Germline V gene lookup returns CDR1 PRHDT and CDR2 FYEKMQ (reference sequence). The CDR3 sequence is CASSSGPRVDTQYF. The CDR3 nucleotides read TGTGCCAGCAGTTCAGGGCCCCGGGTGGATACGCAGTATTTT.